The subject of this entry is one T cell receptor beta chain. Its antigen is still unknown. Study-wide findings and caveats: Tumor memory CD4+ T cell TCR gene usage was found to cluster with blood and lymph node memory CD4+ cells and with lymph node naive CD4+ cells. The larger-cohort validation was restricted to a single TCR beta V-J rearrangement rather than whole repertoires.

In TCRdb, the 5' RACE reads were re-called with MiXCR into one record per CDR3 protein. The repertoire holds roughly 40,000 distinct CDR3 sequences, with 18% as singletons. The V gene lost 8 bases and the J gene lost 6 bases, with 10 bases spanning the gap. The germline CDR1 and CDR2 sequences are LGHDT and YNNKEL (reference sequence). The CDR3 runs 11 residues. V is TRBV3-1 and J is TRBJ1-2; D is ambiguous. Sequenced: naive CD4+ T cells sorted from a lymph node. Subset meaning: naive CD4+ T cells, CD4+CD45RA+CD25-. The source of this sequence is a female donor with breast cancer. The CDR3 region has the DNA TGTGCCAGCCGCAGATGGGATGGCTACACCTTC. Translated, it gives CASRRWDGYTF. The full variable domain, its missing parts supplied by reference TRBV3-1 and TRBJ1-2, is DTAVSQTPKYLVTQMGNDKSIKCEQNLGHDTMYWYKQDSKKFLKIMFSYNNKELIINETVPNRFSPKSPDKAHLNLHINSLELGDSAVYFCASRRWDGYTFGSGTRLTVV.